Below, one T cell receptor beta chain is given with its context. This CDR3 region has 14 residues. In germline, CDR1 is SGHRS, CDR2 YFSETQ. The V gene end was trimmed by 4 bases and the J gene end by 4 bases; junction bases not matched to a gene: 7. The entry originates in a study of technical replicates of blood from several donors. Produced via immunoSEQ multiplex PCR; TCRdb's table is partial and in-frame only. The profile covers some 69,000 clones, with over 80% appearing a single time and 4% to 5% taken by the ten largest. Sample: PBMCs. The V call is TRBV5-1, the J call TRBJ2-7; 8 bases align to TRBD2. The sequence derives from a human donor in good health. Some clones in this sample may be carry-over from other donors' samples. The CDR3 sequence: CASSPVTSVYEQYF. For the CDR3, the DNA is TGCGCCAGCAGCCCGGTGACTAGCGTTTACGAGCAGTACTTC.